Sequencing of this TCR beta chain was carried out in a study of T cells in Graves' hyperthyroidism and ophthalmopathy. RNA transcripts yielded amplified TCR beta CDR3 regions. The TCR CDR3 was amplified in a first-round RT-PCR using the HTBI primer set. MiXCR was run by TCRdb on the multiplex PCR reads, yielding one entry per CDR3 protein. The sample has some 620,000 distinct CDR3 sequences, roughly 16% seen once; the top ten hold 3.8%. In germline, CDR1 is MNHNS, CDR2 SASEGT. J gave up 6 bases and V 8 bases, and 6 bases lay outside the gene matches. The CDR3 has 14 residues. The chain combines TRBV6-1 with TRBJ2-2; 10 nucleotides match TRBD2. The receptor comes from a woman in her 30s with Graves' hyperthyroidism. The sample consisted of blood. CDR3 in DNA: TGTGCCAGCCGGAGCGGGAGGGGTGCCGGGGAGCTGTTTTTT. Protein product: CASRSGRGAGELFF.